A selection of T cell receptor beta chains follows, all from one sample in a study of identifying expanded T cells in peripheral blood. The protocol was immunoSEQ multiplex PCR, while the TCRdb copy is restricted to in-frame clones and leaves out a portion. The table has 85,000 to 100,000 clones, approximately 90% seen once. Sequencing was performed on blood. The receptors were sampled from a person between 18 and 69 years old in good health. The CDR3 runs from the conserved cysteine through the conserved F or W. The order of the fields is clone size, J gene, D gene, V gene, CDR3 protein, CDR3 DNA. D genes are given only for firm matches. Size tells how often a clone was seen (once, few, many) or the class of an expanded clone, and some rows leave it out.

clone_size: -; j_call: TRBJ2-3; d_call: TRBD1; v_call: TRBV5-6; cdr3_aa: CASSLEQGATDTQYF; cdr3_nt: TGTGCCAGCAGCTTGGAACAGGGGGCCACAGATACGCAGTATTTT
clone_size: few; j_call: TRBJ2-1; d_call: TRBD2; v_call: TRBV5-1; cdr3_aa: CASSLRTSGDNEQFF; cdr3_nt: TGCGCCAGCAGCTTGAGGACTAGCGGGGATAATGAGCAGTTCTTC
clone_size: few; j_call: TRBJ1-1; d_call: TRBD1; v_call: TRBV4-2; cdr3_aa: CASSQDRLAGGKAFF; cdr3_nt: TGTGCCAGCAGCCAAGATCGATTGGCAGGGGGAAAAGCTTTCTTT
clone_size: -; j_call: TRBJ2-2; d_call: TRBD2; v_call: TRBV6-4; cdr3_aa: CASSANGGGENTGELFF; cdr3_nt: TGTGCCAGCAGTGCCAACGGGGGGGGAGAAAACACCGGGGAGCTGTTTTTT
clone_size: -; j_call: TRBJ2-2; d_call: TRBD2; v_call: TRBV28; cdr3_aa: CASSPHRGLAGTGELFF; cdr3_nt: TGTGCCAGCAGTCCTCACCGCGGACTAGCGGGAACCGGGGAGCTGTTTTTT
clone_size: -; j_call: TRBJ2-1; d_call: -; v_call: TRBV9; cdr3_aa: CASSVGRVNEQFF; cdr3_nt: TGTGCCAGCAGCGTGGGCAGGGTGAATGAGCAGTTCTTC
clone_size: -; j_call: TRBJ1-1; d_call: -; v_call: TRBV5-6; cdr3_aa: CASRKTVLNTEAFF; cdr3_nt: TGTGCCAGCAGGAAGACAGTCCTGAACACTGAAGCTTTCTTT
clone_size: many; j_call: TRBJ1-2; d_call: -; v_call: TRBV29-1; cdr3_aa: CSVEIPRNYGYTF; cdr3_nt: TGCAGCGTTGAAATTCCCCGGAACTATGGCTACACCTTC
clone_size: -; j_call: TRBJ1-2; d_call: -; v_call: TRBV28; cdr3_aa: CASSHGGDGYTF; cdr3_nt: TGTGCCAGCAGTCACGGAGGGGATGGCTACACCTTC
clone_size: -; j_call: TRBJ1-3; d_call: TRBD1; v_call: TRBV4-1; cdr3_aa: CASSHTDRGSGNTIYF; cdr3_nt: TGCGCCAGCAGCCACACCGACAGGGGTTCTGGAAACACCATATATTTT
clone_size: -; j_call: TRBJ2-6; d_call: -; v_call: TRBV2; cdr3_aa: CASSEGADRGANVLTF; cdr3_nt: TGTGCCAGCAGTGAAGGGGCGGACCGTGGGGCCAACGTCCTGACTTTC
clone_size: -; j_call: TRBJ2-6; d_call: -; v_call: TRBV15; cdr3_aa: CATSREGAGANVLTF; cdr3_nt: TGTGCCACCAGCAGAGAAGGGGCTGGGGCCAACGTCCTGACTTTC
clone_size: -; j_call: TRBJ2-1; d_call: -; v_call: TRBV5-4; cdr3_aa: CASSLPSASSYNEQFF; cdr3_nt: TGTGCCAGCAGCTTACCTAGCGCCAGCTCCTACAATGAGCAGTTCTTC
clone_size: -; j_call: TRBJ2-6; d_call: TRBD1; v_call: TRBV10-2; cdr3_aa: CASSEAGGSGANVLTF; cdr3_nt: TGCGCCAGCAGTGAGGCAGGGGGCTCTGGGGCCAACGTCCTGACTTTC
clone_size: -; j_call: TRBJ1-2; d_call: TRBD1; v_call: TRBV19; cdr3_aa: CASSTMTGGDGYTF; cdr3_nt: TGTGCCAGTAGTACAATGACAGGGGGCGATGGCTACACCTTC
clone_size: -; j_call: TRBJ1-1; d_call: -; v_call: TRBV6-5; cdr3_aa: CASRPDKYTEAFF; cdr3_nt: TGTGCCAGCAGACCAGACAAATACACTGAAGCTTTCTTT
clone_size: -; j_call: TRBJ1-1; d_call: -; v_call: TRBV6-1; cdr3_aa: CASSEEEKTEAFF; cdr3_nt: TGTGCCAGCAGTGAAGAGGAAAAGACTGAAGCTTTCTTT
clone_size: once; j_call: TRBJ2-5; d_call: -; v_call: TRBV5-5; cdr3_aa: CASSLARNIPRGETQYF; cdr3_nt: TGTGCCAGCAGCTTGGCCAGGAACATCCCTCGAGGGGAGACCCAGTACTTC
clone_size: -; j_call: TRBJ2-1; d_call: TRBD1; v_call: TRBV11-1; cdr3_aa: CASSRQGARGNEQFF; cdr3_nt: TGTGCCAGCAGCCGACAGGGGGCAAGGGGCAATGAGCAGTTCTTC
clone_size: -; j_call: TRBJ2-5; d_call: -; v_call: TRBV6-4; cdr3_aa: CASSPGLVVETQYF; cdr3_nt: TGTGCCAGCAGCCCGGGGCTGGTAGTCGAGACCCAGTACTTC
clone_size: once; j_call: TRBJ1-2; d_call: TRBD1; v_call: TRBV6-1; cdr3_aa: CASSDPNRGRAYYGYTF; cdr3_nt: TGTGCCAGCAGTGATCCCAACAGGGGGCGCGCTTACTATGGCTACACCTTC
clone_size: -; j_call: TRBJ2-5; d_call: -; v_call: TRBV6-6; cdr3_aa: CASGKRTQETQYF; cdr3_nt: TGTGCCAGCGGCAAACGGACTCAAGAGACCCAGTACTTC
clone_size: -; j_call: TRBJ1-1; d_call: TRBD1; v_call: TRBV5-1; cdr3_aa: CASSLFRDRNTEAFF; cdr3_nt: TGCGCCAGCAGCTTGTTCCGGGACAGGAACACTGAAGCTTTCTTT
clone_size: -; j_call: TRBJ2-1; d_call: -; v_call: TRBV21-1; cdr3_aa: CASSKAGREPPYNEQFF; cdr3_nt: TGTGCCAGCAGCAAAGCCGGGCGGGAGCCCCCATACAATGAGCAGTTCTTC
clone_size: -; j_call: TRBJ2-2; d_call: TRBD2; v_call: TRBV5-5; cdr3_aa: CASSPRTSGRAKIATGELFF; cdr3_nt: TGTGCCAGCAGCCCCCGGACTAGCGGGAGGGCCAAGATCGCCACCGGGGAGCTGTTTTTT
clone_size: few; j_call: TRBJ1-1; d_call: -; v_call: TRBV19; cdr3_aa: CASCPGGTEAFF; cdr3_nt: TGTGCCAGTTGTCCCGGGGGCACTGAAGCTTTCTTT
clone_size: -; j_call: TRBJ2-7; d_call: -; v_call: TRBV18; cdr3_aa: CATLPPSETAYEQYF; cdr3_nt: TGTGCCACCCTCCCGCCGTCCGAAACCGCCTACGAGCAGTACTTC